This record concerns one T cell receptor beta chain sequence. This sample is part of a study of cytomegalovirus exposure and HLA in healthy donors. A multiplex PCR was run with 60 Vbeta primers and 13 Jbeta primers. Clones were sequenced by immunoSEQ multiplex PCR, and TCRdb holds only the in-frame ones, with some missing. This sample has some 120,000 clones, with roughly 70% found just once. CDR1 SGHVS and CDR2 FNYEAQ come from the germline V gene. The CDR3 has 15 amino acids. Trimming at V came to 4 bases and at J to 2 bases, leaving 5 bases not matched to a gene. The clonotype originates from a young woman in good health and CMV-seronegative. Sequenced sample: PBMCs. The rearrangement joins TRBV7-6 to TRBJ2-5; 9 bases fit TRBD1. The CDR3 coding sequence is TGTGCCAGCAGCTCCCTGGACAGGGGACAAGAGACCCAGTACTTC. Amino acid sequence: CASSSLDRGQETQYF.